This T cell receptor (beta chain) was captured in a study of blood T cell repertoires in COVID-19. Study context: Donors in the United States, Italy and Spain gave samples during acute or convalescent COVID-19. T cells, B-cell-depleted T cells, or PBMCs supplied cDNA or gDNA.

In the source study's methods: Estimation of nucleated cell counts relied on the amplification of reference gene primers. Method: immunoSEQ multiplex PCR; TCRdb's copy keeps in-frame clones and lacks some. That table furnishes V, J and clone size, whereas the DNA furnished D and trimming. This sample yields 200,000 or so clones, of which about 90% are seen a single time; less than 3.5% belongs to the top ten. Seattle patients were enrolled while actively infected and followed longitudinally. Sequences were obtained from peripheral blood. This receptor was identified in a man aged 25 to 45 with COVID-19, enrolled during active disease.

CDR3 DNA: TGTGCCAGCAGCTTCCGGGACAGGGGGTACTATGGCTACACCTTC. As protein: CASSFRDRGYYGYTF. The chain has TRBV7-2 and TRBJ1-2; 11 nucleotides match TRBD1. This CDR3 is built from 15 residues. Germline V CDR1 and CDR2: SGHTA, FQGNSA. V gave up 3 bases and J gave up 3 bases; unmatched junction bases: 3.